This T cell receptor beta chain was recorded in a study of cytomegalovirus exposure and HLA in healthy donors. Broader study findings: Subsequent analysis revealed that first-cohort TCR clusters tended to co-occur in the approximately 120 validation repertoires. Cytomegalovirus status was reportedly diagnosed by the classifier with high sensitivity and specificity. Most TCR sequences proved rare, with some public TCRs found in many donors. The listing of approximately 160 TCR beta chains classed them as cytomegalovirus-associated.

Regarding this clone: Its matching antigen is unknown.

Per germline, CDR1 LGHNT and CDR2 FRNRAP. V was pared by 7 bases and J by 1 base, with 7 bases between. This CDR3 has 13 residues. Using immunoSEQ multiplex PCR, the repertoire was profiled, and TCRdb retains in-frame clones only, with some absent. The sample has approximately 270,000 clones; nearly 90% are singletons. This clonotype was obtained from a young woman in good health and CMV-seronegative. Sequencing was carried out using PBMCs. The chain joins TRBV12-5 to TRBJ2-2; D is ambiguous. CDR3 sequence reads: CASALENTGELFF. CDR3 nucleotide sequence: TGTGCTAGTGCCCTAGAGAACACCGGGGAGCTGTTTTTT.